Given below is one T cell receptor beta chain in context. Its antigen is undetermined. The data were obtained in a study of T cells in Graves' hyperthyroidism and ophthalmopathy. Whole-study findings and limits: Expanded thyroid clonotypes (above 0.001) were mostly also found in blood.

Individuals with ophthalmopathy presented a Clinical Activity Score of at least 3, a NOSPECS grade of at least 4 and a duration under 3 months. The authors took PBMCs from 10 ml fresh peripheral blood. From RNA transcripts, TCR beta CDR3 regions were amplified. Initially, a first-round RT-PCR of the TCR CDR3 employed the HTBI primer set. TCRdb passed the multiplex PCR reads through MiXCR, listing each CDR3 protein once. This sample has about 600,000 distinct CDR3 sequences; about 16% occur once, and the top ten carry less than 3.5%. CDR3 length: 14 residues. In germline, CDR1 is SEHNR, CDR2 FQNEAQ (reference sequence). Trimming took 7 bases from V and 1 from J; bases not matched to a gene: 4.

The chain has TRBV7-9 and TRBJ2-7, with 10 nucleotides matching TRBD1. This TCR came from a woman between 35 and 50 years old with Graves' ophthalmopathy. Sequenced sample: blood. The CDR3 DNA follows: TGTGCCAGCATGCGGACAGGGGGGTCCTACGAGCAGTACTTC. Its translation: CASMRTGGSYEQYF.